The 10 T cell receptor beta chains given below trace back to one sample, sequenced in a study of CD8+ T cells in alopecia areata (dated by TCRdb to 2016 to 2018). This specimen's treatment or condition label, per the study, means: oral pan-JAK inhibitor, 5-10 mg twice daily. The library came from the immunoSEQ multiplex PCR assay. RNA was extracted from all samples and reverse transcribed into cDNA as template for TCR sequencing. Not all clones reach the TCRdb copy of this immuneACCESS table, which keeps in-frame sequences only. Checked studies attribute under half of the gap to unresolved V genes and leave the rest unexplained. The sample profile shows roughly 190,000 clones; just under 65% of them were found once. The ten most abundant clones make up about 1.3% of the sample. Sequencing used CD4+ T cells sorted from blood, obtained at week 49, from a patient treated with tofacitinib. The receptors were gathered from a human donor with alopecia areata.

The chain couples TRBV7-2 to TRBJ2-1; D call uncertain. This CDR3 spans 16 amino acids. V lost 2 bases, J lost 7 bases, and 18 bases lay in between. Germline CDR1 SGHTA, CDR2 FQGNSA. The CDR3 is CASSLLDGRLGNEQFF. DNA for the CDR3: TGTGCCAGCAGCTTACTGGACGGCAGGCTAGGGAATGAGCAGTTCTTC.

The chain's CDR3 is CASSPPGQRRNQPQHF. Written as DNA, the CDR3 is TGTGCCAGCAGCCCACCGGGACAGCGCCGAAATCAGCCCCAGCATTTT. The chain recombines TRBV6-6 with TRBJ1-5; 7 bases agree with TRBD1. The CDR3 spans 16 residues. V was pared by 6 bases and J by 4 bases, with 12 bases of the junction left unmatched. Germline CDR1 MNHNY, CDR2 SVGAGI (reference sequence).

To note about this clone: The sample carries other DNA sequences with the same CDR3. V usage is TRBV2 and J usage is TRBJ2-5, with D unresolved. The V end lost 5 bases, the J end lost 3 bases, and 4 bases lay between the germline ends. Germline loops: CDR1 SNHLY, CDR2 FYNNEI. This CDR3 is built from 11 residues. This CDR3 is CASSPKETQYF. In nucleotides, the CDR3 is TGTGCCAGCAGTCCGAAAGAGACCCAGTACTTC.

This chain joins TRBV5-6 and TRBJ2-7, with D unclear. The CDR3 length is 11 residues. Germline V gene sequence: CDR1 SGHDT, CDR2 YYEEEE. V lost 6 bases to trimming and J lost 4 bases, with 8 bases between them. The CDR3 region has the DNA TGTGCCAGCACACGAGATTACGAGCAGTACTTC. Translated: CASTRDYEQYF.

This clone was counted between two and nine times. The chain recombines TRBV5-1 with TRBJ1-1, with D maybe TRBD1 (5 bases). Germline-derived CDR1 and CDR2 are SGHRS and YFSETQ. Trimming removed 5 bases from V and 2 bases from J, with 13 bases in between. The CDR3 runs to 14 residues. This CDR3 reads CASRGTGGNTEAFF. The CDR3 coding sequence is TGCGCCAGCAGAGGAACGGGGGGAAACACTGAAGCTTTCTTT.

This chain uses TRBV29-1 with TRBJ2-3; the match to TRBD2 covers 8 bases. Germline loops: CDR1 SQVTM, CDR2 ANQGSEA. The CDR3 length is 13 residues. V was clipped by 7 bases and J by 8 bases; unmatched bases: 11. For the CDR3, the DNA is TGCAGCGAGGAGAGCGGGGGAAGGGGTACGCAGTATTTT. The encoded protein is CSEESGGRGTQYF.

The V call is TRBV29-1, the J call TRBJ1-2; D gene uncertain. The CDR3 runs 12 residues. V gave up 0 bases and J gave up 4 bases, with 6 bases separating them. The V gene's germline CDR1 is SQVTM and CDR2 ANQGSEA. CDR3 amino acids: CSVEDMGYGYTF. CDR3 DNA: TGCAGCGTTGAAGATATGGGCTATGGCTACACCTTC.

The chain employs TRBV27 and TRBJ1-6, with D maybe TRBD1 (6 bases). V was clipped by 5 bases and J by 5 bases, with 13 bases between them. The CDR3 extends over 15 amino acids. Germline V lookup: CDR1 MNHEY, CDR2 SMNVEV (reference sequence). CDR3 sequence reads: CASSIGTFNNSPLHF. CDR3 nucleotides: TGTGCCAGCAGTATCGGGACATTTAATAATTCACCCCTCCACTTT.

This sequence joins TRBV7-6 and TRBJ2-7; the D gene is possibly TRBD1 (5 bases). CDR3 size: 14 residues. Germline CDR1 and CDR2: SGHVS and FNYEAQ. The V end lost 4 bases, the J end lost 6 bases, and 16 bases lay between the germline ends. CDR3 coding DNA: TGTGCCAGCAGCTCTCGAAAGGGGCCGGGCGAGCAGTACTTC. It codes for CASSSRKGPGEQYF.

The chain couples TRBV29-1 to TRBJ1-2; the D gene is possibly TRBD1 (5 bases). The CDR3 has 13 amino acids. Germline CDR1 and CDR2: SQVTM and ANQGSEA. V lost 3 bases and J 8 bases, leaving 16 bases between the germline ends. The CDR3 spells CSVESGPGDGYTF. As DNA, the CDR3 is TGCAGCGTTGAGTCAGGGCCAGGCGACGGCTACACCTTC.